This TCR beta chain was identified during a study of early T cells in non-severe SARS-CoV-2 infection. Germline-derived CDR1 and CDR2 are DFQATT and SNEGSKA (reference sequence). This CDR3 region has 13 residues. Many counts were recorded for this clonotype. Individually, cDNA molecules had unique molecular identifiers attached to them. TCRdb processed the 5' RACE reads anew with MiXCR; each CDR3 protein has one entry. The sample lists some 97,000 distinct CDR3 sequences; 11% were seen once. The V gene is TRBV20-1, the J gene TRBJ2-7; D not certain. Sequencing was performed on whole blood, taken at baseline. The origin of this receptor is an adult who was a healthcare worker with PCR-confirmed SARS-CoV-2 infection or an uninfected control (not recorded which). The CDR3 DNA sequence: TGCAGCGCCCCCCCGGACCGAGCCTACGAGCAGTACTTC. Its protein product is CSAPPDRAYEQYF.